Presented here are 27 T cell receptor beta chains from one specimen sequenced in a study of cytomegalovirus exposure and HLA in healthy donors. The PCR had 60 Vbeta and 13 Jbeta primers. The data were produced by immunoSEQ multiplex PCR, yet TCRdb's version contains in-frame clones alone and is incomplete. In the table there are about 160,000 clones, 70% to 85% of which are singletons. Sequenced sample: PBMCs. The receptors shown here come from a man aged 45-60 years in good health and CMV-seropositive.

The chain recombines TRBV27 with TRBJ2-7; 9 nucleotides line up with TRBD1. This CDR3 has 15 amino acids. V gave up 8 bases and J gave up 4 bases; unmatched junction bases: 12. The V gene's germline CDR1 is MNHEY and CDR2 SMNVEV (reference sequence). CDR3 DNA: TGTGCCAGCTTATCCCTCGGGACAGGGAAATACGAGCAGTACTTC. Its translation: CASLSLGTGKYEQYF.

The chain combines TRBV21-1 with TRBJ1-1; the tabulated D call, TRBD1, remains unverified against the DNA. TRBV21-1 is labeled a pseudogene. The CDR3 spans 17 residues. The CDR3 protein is CASPHVGHHPRNTEAFF. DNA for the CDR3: TGTGCCAGCCCGCATGTAGGACACCACCCCCGGAACACTGAAGCTTTCTTT.

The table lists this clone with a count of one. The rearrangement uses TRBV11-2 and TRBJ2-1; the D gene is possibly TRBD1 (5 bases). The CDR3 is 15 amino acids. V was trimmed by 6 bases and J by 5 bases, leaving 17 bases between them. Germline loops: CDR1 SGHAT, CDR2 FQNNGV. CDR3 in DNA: TGTGCCAGCAGTAAAACCCGGCAGGGTGACAATGAGCAGTTCTTC. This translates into CASSKTRQGDNEQFF.

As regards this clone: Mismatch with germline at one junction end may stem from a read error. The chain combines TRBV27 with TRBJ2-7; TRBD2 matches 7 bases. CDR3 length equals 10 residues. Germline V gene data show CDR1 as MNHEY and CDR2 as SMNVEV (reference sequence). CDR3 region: CASTRGVGFF. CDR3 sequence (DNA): TGTGCCAGCACCCGGGGGGTGGGCTTCTTC.

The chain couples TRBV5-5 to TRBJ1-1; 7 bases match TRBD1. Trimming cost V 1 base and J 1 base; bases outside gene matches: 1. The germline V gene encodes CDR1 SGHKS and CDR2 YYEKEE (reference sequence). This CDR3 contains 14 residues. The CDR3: CASSLWTGNTEAFF. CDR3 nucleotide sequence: TGTGCCAGCAGCTTGTGGACAGGGAACACTGAAGCTTTCTTT.

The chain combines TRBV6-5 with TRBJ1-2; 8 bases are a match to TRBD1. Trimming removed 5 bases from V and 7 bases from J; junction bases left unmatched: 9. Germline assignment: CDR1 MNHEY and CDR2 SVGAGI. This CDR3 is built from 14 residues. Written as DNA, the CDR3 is TGTGCCAGCAGTAAATTGACAGGGGCGAGTGGCTACACCTTC. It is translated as CASSKLTGASGYTF.

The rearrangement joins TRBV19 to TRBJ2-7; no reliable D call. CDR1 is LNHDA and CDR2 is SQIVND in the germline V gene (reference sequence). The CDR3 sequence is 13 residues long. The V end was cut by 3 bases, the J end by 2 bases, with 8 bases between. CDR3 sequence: CASSMVVAYEQYF. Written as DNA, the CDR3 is TGTGCCAGTAGTATGGTAGTCGCCTACGAGCAGTACTTC.

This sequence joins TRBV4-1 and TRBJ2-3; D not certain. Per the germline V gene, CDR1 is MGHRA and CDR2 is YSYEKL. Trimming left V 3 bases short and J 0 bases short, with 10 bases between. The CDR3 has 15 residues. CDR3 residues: CASSQSPSSTDTQYF. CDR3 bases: TGCGCCAGCAGCCAGTCTCCCTCTAGCACAGATACGCAGTATTTT.

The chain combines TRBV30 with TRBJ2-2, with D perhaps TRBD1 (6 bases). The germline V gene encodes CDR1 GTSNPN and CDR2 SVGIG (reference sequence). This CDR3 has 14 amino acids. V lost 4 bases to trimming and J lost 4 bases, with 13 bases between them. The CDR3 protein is CAWTGRGRTGELFF. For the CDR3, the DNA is TGTGCCTGGACGGGCAGGGGTCGCACCGGGGAGCTGTTTTTT.

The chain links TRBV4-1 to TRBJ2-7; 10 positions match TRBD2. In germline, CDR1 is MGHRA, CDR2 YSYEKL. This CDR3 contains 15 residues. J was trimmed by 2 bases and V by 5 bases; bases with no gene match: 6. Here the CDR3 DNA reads TGCGCCAGCAGCACGCAGCGGGGGGGGACCTACGAGCAGTACTTC. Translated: CASSTQRGGTYEQYF.

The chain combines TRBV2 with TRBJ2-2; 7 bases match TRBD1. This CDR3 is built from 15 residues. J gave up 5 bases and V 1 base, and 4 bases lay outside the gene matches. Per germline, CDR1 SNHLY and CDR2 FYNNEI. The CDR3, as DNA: TGTGCCAGCAGTGAAGAGAAGGGGGCGACCGGGGAGCTGTTTTTT. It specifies CASSEEKGATGELFF.

The CDR3 bases are TGTGCCAGCAGCCAAGCGTCGAGCGGGGGTTGGGGGGAGACCCAGTACTTC. Encoded protein: CASSQASSGGWGETQYF. The chain couples TRBV4-2 to TRBJ2-5, with 8 positions matching TRBD2. V shed 1 base and J 5 bases; nucleotides not matched to a gene: 12. Germline V CDR1 and CDR2: LGHNA, YNFKEQ. The CDR3 sequence is 17 residues long.

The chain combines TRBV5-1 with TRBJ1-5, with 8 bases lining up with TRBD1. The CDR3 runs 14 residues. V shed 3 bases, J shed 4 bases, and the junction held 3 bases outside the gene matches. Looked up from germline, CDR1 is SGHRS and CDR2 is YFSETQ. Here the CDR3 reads CASSSGTGNQPQHF. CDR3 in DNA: TGCGCCAGCAGCTCTGGGACAGGTAATCAGCCCCAGCATTTT.

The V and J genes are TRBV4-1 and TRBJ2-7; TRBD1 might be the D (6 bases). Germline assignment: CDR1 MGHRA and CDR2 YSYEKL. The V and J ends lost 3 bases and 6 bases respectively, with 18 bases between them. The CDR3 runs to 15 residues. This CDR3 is CASSQTGTPSGEQYF. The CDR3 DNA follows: TGCGCCAGCAGCCAGACCGGGACACCCTCGGGCGAGCAGTACTTC.

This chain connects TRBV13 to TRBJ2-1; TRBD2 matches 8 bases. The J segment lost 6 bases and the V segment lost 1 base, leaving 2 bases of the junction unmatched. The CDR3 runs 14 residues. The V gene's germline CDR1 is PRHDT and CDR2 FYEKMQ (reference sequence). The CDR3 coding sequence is TGTGCCAGCAGCTTAGCTGGGACTAGCAATGAGCAGTTCTTC. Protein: CASSLAGTSNEQFF.

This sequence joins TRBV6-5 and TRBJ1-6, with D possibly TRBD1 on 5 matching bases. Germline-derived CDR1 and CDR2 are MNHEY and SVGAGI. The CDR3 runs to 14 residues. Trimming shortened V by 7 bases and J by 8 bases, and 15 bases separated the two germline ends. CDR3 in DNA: TGTGCCAGCAATACGGGGGGGTGGGATTCACCCCTCCACTTT. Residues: CASNTGGWDSPLHF.

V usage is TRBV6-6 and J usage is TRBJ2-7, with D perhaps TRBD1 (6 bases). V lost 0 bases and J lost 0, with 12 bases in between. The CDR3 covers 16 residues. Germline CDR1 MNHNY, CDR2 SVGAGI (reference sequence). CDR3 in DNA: TGTGCCAGCAGTTACTCAGGACAGATCAGCTCCTACGAGCAGTACTTC. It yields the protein CASSYSGQISSYEQYF.

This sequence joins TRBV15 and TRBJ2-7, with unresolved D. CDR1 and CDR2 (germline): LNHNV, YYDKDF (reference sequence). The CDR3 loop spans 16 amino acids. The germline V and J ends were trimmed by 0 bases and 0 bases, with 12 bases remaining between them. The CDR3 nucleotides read TGTGCCACCAGCAGAGAAGCCACCCGGTCCTCCTACGAGCAGTACTTC. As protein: CATSREATRSSYEQYF.

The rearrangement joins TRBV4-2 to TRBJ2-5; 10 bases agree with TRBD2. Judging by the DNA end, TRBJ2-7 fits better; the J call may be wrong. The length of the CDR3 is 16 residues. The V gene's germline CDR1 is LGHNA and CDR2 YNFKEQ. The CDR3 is CASSQGYSGGPYEQYF. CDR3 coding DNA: TGTGCCAGCAGCCAAGGATATAGCGGGGGGCCCTACGAGCAGTACTTC.

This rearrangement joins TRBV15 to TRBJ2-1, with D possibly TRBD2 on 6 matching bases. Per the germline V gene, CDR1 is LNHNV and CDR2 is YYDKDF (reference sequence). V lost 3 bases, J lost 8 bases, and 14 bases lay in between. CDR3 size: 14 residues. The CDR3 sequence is CATSSPFWGDEQFF. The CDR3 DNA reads TGTGCCACCAGCAGCCCCTTCTGGGGGGATGAGCAGTTCTTC.

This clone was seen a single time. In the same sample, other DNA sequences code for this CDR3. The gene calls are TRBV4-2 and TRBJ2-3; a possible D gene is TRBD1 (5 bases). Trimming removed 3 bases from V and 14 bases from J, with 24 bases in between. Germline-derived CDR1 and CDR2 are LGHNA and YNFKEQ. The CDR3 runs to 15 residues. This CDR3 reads CASSQDQGAPGSPYF. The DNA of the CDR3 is TGTGCCAGCAGCCAGGATCAAGGTGCGCCAGGGTCCCCGTATTTT.

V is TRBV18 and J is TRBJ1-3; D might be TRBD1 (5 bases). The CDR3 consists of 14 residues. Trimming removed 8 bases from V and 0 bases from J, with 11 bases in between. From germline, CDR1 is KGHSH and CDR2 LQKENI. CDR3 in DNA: TGTGCCAGCGCCGACAGTCTCTCTGGAAACACCATATATTTT. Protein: CASADSLSGNTIYF.

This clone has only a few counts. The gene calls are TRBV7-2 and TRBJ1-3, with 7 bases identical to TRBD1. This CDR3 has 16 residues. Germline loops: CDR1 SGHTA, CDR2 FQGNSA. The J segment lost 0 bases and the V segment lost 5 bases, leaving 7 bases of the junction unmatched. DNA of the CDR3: TGTGCCAGCAGCGGACAGGACAGGCTCTCTGGAAACACCATATATTTT. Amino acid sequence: CASSGQDRLSGNTIYF.

CDR3 loop: CASSYPEGAGRIEKLFF. The CDR3 nucleotides read TGTGCCAGCAGTTACCCTGAGGGGGCAGGGCGAATCGAAAAACTGTTTTTT. The rearrangement joins TRBV27 to TRBJ1-4; 7 positions agree with TRBD1. Trimming at V came to 4 bases and at J to 8 bases, leaving 16 bases not matched to a gene. CDR3 length: 17 amino acids. In germline, CDR1 is MNHEY, CDR2 SMNVEV (reference sequence).

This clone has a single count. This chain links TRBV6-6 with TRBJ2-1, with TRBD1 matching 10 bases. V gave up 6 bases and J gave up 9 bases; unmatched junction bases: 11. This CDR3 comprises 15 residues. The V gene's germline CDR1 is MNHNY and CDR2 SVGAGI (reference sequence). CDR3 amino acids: CASRTGTGDGVEQFF. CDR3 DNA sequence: TGTGCCAGCAGAACTGGGACAGGGGATGGGGTTGAGCAGTTCTTC.

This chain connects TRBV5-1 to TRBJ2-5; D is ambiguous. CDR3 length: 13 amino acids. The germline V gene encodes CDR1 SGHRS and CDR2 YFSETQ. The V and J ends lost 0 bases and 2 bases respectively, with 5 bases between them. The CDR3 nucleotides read TGCGCCAGCAGCTTGGGCGGACAAGAGACCCAGTACTTC. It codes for CASSLGGQETQYF.

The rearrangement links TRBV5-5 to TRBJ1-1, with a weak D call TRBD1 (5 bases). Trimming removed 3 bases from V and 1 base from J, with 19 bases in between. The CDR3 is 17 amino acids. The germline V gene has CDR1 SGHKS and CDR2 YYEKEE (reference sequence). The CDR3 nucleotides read TGTGCCAGCAGCTCCAGAAACCCGGCCCAGGGGAACACTGAAGCTTTCTTT. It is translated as CASSSRNPAQGNTEAFF. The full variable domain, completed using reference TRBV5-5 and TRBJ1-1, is DAGVTQSPTHLIKTRGQQVTLRCSPISGHKSVSWYQQVLGQGPQFIFQYYEKEERGRGNFPDRFSARQFPNYSSELNVNALLLGDSALYLCASSSRNPAQGNTEAFFGQGTRLTVV.